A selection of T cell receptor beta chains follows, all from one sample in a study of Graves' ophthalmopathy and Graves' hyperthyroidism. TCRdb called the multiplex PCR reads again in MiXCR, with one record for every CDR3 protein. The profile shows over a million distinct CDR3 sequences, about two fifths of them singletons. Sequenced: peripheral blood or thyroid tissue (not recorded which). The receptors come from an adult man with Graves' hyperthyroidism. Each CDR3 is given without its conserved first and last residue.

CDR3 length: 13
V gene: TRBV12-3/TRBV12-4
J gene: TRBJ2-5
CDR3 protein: ASSLEGQGLETQY

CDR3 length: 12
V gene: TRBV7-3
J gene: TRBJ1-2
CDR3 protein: ASGIGQPNYGYT

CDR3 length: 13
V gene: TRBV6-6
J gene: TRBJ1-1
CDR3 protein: ASRYTGTGGTEAF

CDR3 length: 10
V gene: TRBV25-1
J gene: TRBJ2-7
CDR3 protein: SSSGGTYEQY

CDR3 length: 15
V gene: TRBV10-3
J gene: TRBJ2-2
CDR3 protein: AISGVGEETNTGELF

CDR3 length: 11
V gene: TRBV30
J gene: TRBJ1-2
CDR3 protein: AWRPGPNYGYT

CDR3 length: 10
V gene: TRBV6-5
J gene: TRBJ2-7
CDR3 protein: ASRRNGGEQY

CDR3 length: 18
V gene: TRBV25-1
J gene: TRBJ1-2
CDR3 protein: ASSEFPGRDRIGQSNGYT

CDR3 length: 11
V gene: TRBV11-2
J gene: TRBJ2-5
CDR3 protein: ASSQGLMETQY

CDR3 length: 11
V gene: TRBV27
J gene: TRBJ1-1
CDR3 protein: ASMYGVRTEAF

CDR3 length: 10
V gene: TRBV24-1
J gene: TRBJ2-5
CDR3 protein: ATGDLMETQY

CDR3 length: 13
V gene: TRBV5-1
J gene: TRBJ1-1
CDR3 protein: ASSFRKGAGTEAF

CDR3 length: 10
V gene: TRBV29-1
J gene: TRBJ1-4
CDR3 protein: SAAKGGEKLF

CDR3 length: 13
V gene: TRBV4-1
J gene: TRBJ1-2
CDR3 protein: ASSQAPGGNYGYT

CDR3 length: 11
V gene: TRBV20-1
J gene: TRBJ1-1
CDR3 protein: SAARGGNTEAF

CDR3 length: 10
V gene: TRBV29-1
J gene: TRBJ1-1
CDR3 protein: SVGRGNTEAF

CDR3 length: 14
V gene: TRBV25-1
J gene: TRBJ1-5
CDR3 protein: ASSASGVGLNQPQH

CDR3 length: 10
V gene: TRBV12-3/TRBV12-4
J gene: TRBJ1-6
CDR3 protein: ASTGSNSPLH

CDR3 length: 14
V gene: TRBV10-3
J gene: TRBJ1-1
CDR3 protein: ATKGHQGQGQSEAF

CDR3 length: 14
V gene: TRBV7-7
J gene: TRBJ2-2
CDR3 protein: ASSPIAGVHTGELF

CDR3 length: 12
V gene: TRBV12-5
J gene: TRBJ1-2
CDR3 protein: ASSLDLTDSSGT

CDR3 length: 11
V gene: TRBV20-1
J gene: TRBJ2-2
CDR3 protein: SARGSGSVELF

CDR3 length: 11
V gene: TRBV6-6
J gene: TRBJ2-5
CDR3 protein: ASSLRLGETQY

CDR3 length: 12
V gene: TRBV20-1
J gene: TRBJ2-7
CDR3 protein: SSGLAGVLNEQY

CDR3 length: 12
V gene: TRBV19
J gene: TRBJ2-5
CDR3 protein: ASSTGLDQGTQY

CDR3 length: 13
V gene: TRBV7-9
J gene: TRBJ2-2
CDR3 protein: ASSQGAGWTGELF

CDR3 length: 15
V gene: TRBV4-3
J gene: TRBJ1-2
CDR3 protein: ASSQGRPSNLGWGYT

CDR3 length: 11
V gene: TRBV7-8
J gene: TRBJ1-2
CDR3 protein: ASSLGSGIGYT

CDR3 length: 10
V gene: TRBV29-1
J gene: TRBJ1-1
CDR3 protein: SVGEGTGGLF

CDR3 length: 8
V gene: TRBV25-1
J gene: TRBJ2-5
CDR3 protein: ASSGDRMG

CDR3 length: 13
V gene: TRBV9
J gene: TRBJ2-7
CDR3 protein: ASSDRDREFYEQY

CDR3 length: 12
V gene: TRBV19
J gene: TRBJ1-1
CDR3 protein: ASSLRTGDTEAF

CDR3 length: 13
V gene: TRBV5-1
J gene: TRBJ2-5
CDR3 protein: ASSQEGGALETQY

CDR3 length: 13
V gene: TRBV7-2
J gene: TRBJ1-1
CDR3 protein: ASSLRGNMNTEAF

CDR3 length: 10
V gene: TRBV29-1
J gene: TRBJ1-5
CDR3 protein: SVDRDRGPQH

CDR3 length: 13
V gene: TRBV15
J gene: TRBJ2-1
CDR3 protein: ATSRSLELRDEQF

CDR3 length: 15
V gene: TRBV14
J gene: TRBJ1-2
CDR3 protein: ASSQEYKPSVYYGYT

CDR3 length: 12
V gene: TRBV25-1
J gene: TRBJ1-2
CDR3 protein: ASSAFRAGVGYT

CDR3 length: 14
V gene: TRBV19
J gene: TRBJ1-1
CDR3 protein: ASTTNRDRLNTEAF

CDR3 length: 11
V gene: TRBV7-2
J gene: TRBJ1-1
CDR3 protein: ASSFNTNTEAF

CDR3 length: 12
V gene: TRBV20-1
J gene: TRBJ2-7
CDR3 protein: SAPPGTRAYEQY